The clone carrying this T cell receptor (beta chain) was found once. The data are from a study of monozygotic twins with cystic fibrosis. Some clones are missing from TCRdb's copy, which holds only in-frame ones; the method was immunoSEQ multiplex PCR. This table holds 34,000 or so clones, around nine tenths found once. Trimming removed 1 base from V and 4 bases from J, with 8 bases in between. Germline loops: CDR1 SEHNR, CDR2 FQNEAQ (reference sequence). This CDR3 region has 14 residues. V and J are TRBV7-9 and TRBJ1-3, with D unclear. The receptor comes from a boy aged 2 to 10 with cystic fibrosis. Sequenced: blood. In DNA form, the CDR3 reads TGTGCCAGCAGCTTAGGTGGAGAGGGAAACACCATATATTTT. This codes for CASSLGGEGNTIYF.